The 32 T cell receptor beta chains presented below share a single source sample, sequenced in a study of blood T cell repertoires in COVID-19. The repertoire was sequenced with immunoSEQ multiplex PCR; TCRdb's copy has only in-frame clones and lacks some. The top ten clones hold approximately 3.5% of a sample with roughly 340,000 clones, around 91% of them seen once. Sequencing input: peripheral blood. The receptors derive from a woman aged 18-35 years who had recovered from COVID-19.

CDR3 bases: TGCAGTGCTAGTAAGGGGGATTTAGATACGCAGTATTTT. Amino acids: CSASKGDLDTQYF. The chain carries TRBV20-1 and TRBJ2-3; a weak D match, TRBD1 (6 bases). The CDR3 runs to 13 residues. V was trimmed by 3 bases and J by 5 bases, leaving 12 bases between them. Germline V lookup: CDR1 DFQATT, CDR2 SNEGSKA (reference sequence).

The CDR3, as DNA: TGTGCCAGCAGGAACAGTTGGACAGGCTTTGGGGAGCAGTACGTC. It encodes CASRNSWTGFGEQYV. The gene calls are TRBV6-5 and TRBJ2-7; 7 bases align to TRBD1. With 6 bases clipped from V and 7 bases from J, the junction kept 15 bases outside the gene matches. The CDR3 has 15 amino acids. Per the germline V gene, CDR1 is MNHEY and CDR2 is SVGAGI.

CDR3 loop: CASSDGRTSTDTQYF. The CDR3 coding sequence is TGTGCCAGCAGTGATGGTAGGACTAGCACAGATACGCAGTATTTT. The chain has TRBV2 and TRBJ2-3, with D possibly being TRBD2 (5 bases). V was clipped by 3 bases and J by 0 bases, with 10 bases between them. This CDR3 comprises 15 residues. Germline lookup yields CDR1 SNHLY and CDR2 FYNNEI.

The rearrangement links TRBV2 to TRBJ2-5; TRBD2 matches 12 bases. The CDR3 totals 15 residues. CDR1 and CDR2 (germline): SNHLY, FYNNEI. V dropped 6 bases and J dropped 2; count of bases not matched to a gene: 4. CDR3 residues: CASRRTSGIQETQYF. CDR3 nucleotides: TGTGCCAGCAGGAGGACTAGCGGGATACAAGAGACCCAGTACTTC. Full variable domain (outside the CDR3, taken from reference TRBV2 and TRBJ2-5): EPEVTQTPSHQVTQMGQEVILRCVPISNHLYFYWYRQILGQKVEFLVSFYNNEISEKSEIFDDQFSVERPDGSNFTLKIRSTKLEDSAMYFCASRRTSGIQETQYFGPGTRLLVL.

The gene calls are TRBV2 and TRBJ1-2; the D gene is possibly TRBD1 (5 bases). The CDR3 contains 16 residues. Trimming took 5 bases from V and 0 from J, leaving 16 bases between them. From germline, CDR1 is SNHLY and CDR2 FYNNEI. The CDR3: CASSLDSLDPNYGYTF. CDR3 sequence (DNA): TGTGCCAGCAGTCTAGACAGCCTAGACCCTAACTATGGCTACACCTTC.

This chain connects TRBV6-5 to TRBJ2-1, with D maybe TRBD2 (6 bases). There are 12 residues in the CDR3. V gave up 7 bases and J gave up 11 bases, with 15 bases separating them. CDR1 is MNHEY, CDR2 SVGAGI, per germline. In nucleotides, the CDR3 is TGTGCCAGCACTCCCATACGGGGGAAGCAGTTCTTC. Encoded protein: CASTPIRGKQFF.

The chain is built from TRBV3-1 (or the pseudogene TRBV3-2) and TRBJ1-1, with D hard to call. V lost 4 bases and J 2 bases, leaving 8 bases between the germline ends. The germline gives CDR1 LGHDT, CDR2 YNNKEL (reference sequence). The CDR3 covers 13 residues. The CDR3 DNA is TGTGCCAGCAGCCCGACACCAAACACTGAAGCTTTCTTT. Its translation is CASSPTPNTEAFF.

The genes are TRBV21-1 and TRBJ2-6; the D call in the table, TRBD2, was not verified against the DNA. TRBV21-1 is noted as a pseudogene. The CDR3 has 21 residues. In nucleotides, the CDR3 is TGTGCCAGCAGCAAAGGAAATACCGGGAGCCGGGACGGGTCTGGGGCCAACGTCCTGACTTTC. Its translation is CASSKGNTGSRDGSGANVLTF.

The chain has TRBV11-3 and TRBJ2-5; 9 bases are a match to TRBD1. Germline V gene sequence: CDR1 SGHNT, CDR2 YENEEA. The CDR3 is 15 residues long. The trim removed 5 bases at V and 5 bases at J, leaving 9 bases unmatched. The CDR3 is CASSPRTGARETQYF. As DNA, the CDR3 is TGTGCCAGCAGCCCCCGGACAGGGGCTAGGGAGACCCAGTACTTC.

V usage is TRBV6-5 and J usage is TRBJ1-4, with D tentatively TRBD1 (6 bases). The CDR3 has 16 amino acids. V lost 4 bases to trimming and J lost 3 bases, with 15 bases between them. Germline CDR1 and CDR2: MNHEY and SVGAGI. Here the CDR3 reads CASSSGTPQPNEKLFF. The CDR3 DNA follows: TGTGCCAGCAGTTCCGGGACACCTCAACCTAATGAAAAACTGTTTTTT.

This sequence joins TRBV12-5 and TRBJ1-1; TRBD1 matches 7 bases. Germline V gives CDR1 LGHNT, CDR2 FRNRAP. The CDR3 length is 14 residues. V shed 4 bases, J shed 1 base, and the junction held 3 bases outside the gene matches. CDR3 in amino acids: CASGYRDRNTEAFF. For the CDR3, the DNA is TGTGCTAGTGGTTACCGGGACAGGAACACTGAAGCTTTCTTT.

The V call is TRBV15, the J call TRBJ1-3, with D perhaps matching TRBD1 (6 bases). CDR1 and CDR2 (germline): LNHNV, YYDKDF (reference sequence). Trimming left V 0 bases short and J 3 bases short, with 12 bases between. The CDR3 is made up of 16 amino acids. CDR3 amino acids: CATSRDQGRFGNTIYF. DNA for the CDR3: TGTGCCACCAGCAGAGACCAGGGGCGCTTTGGAAACACCATATATTTT.

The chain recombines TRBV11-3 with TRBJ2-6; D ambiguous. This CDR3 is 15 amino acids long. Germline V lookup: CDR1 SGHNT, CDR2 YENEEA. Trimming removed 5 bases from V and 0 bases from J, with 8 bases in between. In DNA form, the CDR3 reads TGTGCCAGCAGCCCTCGGAGCTCTGGGGCCAACGTCCTGACTTTC. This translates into CASSPRSSGANVLTF. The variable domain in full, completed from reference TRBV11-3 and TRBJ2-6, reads EAGVVQSPRYKIIEKKQPVAFWCNPISGHNTLYWYLQNLGQGPELLIRYENEEAVDDSQLPKDRFSAERLKGVDSTLKIQPAELGDSAVYLCASSPRSSGANVLTFGAGSRLTVL.

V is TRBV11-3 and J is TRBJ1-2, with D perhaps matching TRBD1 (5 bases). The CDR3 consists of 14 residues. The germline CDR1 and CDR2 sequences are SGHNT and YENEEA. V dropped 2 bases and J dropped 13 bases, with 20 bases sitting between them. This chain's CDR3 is CASSLQGLNSALTF. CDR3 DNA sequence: TGTGCCAGCAGCTTACAGGGACTGAACTCTGCTCTCACCTTC.

The CDR3 DNA follows: TGTGCCACCGGGATGGCAGGACTAGCTTCAGAGACCCAGTACTTC. It specifies CATGMAGLASETQYF. This rearrangement joins TRBV24-1 to TRBJ2-5; 8 bases agree with TRBD2. The CDR3 loop spans 15 amino acids. Germline V gene data show CDR1 as KGHDR and CDR2 as SFDVKD. Losses at the gene ends were 9 bases for V and 4 bases for J; bases not matched to a gene: 12.

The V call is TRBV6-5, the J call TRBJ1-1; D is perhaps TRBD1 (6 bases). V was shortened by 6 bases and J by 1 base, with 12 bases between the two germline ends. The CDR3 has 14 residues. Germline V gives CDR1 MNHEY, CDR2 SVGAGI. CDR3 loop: CASREVGGNTEAFF. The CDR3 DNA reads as TGTGCCAGCAGAGAGGTAGGGGGGAACACTGAAGCTTTCTTT.

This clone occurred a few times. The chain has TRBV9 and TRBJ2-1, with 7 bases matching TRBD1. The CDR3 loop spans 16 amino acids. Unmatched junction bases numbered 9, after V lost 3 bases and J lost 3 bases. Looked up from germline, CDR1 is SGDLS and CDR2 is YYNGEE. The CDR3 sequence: CASSAQGSLLYNEQFF. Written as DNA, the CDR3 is TGTGCCAGCAGCGCACAGGGGTCATTGCTCTACAATGAGCAGTTCTTC.

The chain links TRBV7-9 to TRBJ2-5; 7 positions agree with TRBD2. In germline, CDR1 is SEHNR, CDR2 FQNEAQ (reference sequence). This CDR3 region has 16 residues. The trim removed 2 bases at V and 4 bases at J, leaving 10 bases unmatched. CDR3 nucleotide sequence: TGTGCCAGCAGCTTATCGAGCGGGCCGGGGGGAGAGACCCAGTACTTC. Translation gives CASSLSSGPGGETQYF.

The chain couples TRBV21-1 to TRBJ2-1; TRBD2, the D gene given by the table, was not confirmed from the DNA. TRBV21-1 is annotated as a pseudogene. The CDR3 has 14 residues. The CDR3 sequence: CASSLRTRNNEQFF. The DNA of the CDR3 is TGTGCCAGCAGCCTACGGACTAGGAACAATGAGCAGTTCTTC.

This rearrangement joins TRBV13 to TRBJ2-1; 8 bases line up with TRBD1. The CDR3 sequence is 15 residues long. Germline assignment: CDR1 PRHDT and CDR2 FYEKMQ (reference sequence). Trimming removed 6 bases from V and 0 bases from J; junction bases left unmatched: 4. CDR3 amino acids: CASRDRASSYNEQFF. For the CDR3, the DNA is TGTGCCAGCAGGGACAGGGCGAGCTCCTACAATGAGCAGTTCTTC.

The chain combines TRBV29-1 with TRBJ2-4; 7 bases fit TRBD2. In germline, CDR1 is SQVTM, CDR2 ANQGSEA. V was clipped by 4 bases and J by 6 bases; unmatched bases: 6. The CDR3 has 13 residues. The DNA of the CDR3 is TGCAGCGTTGTTAGCAGGGAGGGAAACATTCAGTACTTC. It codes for CSVVSREGNIQYF.

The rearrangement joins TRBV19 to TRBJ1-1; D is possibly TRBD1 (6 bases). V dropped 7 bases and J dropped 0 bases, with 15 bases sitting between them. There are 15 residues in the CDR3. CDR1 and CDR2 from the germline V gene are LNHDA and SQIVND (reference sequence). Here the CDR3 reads CASTNFWGLNTEAFF. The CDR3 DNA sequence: TGTGCCAGTACCAATTTTTGGGGGCTGAACACTGAAGCTTTCTTT.

CDR3 in DNA: TGTGCCAGCAGCCAAATGAGGGAAGGGGAGCTGTTTTTT. This gives the protein CASSQMREGELFF. The chain joins TRBV3-1 (or the pseudogene TRBV3-2) to TRBJ2-2; perhaps TRBD2 as D (5 bases). Germline CDR1 and CDR2: LGHDT and YNNKEL (reference sequence). V shed 2 bases and J shed 8 bases, with 9 bases lying between them. The CDR3 extends over 13 amino acids.

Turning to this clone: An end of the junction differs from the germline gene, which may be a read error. The CDR3 loop reads CASSLVSGVNTEAFF. Here the CDR3 DNA reads TGTGCCAGCAGCTTAGTGTCGGGGGTGAATACTGAAGCTTTCTTT. The V call is TRBV11-2, the J call TRBJ1-1; the D gene is possibly TRBD1 (5 bases). Germline CDR1 SGHAT, CDR2 FQNNGV. This CDR3 has 15 amino acids.

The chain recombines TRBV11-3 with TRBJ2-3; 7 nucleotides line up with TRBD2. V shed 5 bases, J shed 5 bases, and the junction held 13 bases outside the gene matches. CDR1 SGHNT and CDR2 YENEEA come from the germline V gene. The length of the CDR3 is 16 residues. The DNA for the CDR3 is TGTGCCAGCAGCCGACGTGGGACCCCGGGGGGAGATACGCAGTATTTT. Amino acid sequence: CASSRRGTPGGDTQYF.

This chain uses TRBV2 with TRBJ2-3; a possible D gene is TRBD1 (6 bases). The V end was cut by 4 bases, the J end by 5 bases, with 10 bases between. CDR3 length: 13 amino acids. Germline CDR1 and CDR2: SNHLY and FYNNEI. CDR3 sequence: CASSVRGIDTQYF. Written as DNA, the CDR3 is TGTGCCAGCAGTGTGAGGGGGATAGATACGCAGTATTTT.

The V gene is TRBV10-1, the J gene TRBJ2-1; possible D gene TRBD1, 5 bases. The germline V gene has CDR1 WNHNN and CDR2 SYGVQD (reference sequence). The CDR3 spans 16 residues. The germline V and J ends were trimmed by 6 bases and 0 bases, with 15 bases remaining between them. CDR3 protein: CASSPQPGRSYNEQFF. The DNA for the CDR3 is TGCGCCAGCAGCCCTCAGCCAGGGCGCTCCTACAATGAGCAGTTCTTC.

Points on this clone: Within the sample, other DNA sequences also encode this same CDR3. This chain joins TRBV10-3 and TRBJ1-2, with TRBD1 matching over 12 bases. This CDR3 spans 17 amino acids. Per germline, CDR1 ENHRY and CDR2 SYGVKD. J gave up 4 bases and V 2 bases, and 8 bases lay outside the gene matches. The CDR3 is CAISEGGQGALGYGYTF. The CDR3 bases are TGTGCCATCAGTGAGGGGGGACAGGGGGCGCTTGGCTATGGCTACACCTTC.

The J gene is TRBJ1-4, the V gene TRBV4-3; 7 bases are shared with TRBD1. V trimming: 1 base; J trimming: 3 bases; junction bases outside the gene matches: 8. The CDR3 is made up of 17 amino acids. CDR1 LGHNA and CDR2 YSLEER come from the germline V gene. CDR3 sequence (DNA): TGCGCCAGCAGCCAAGTAGGACAGGCTGGGCCTAATGAAAAACTGTTTTTT. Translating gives CASSQVGQAGPNEKLFF.

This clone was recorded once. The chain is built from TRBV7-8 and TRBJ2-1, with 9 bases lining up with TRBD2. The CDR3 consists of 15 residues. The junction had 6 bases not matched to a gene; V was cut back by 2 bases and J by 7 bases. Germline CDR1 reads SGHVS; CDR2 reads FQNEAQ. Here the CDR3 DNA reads TGTGCCAGCAGCTTAACCAGACTAGCGGTTAATGAGCAGTTCTTC. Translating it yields CASSLTRLAVNEQFF. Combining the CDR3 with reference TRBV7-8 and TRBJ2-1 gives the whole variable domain GAGVSQSPRYKVAKRGQDVALRCDPISGHVSLFWYQQALGQGPEFLTYFQNEAQLDKSGLPSDRFFAERPEGSVSTLKIQRTQQEDSAVYLCASSLTRLAVNEQFFGPGTRLTVL.

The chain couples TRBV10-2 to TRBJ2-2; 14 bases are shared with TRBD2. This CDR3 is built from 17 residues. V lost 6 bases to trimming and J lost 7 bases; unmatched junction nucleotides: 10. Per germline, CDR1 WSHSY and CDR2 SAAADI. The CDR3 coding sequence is TGCGCCAGCAGGGGACTAGCGGGAGTTTATCTTTTCGGGGAGCTGTTTTTT. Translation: CASRGLAGVYLFGELFF.

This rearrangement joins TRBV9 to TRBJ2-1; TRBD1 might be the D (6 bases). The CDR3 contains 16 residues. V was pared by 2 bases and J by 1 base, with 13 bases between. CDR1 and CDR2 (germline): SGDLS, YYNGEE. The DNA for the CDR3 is TGTGCCAGCAGCGTGAACAGGGAAGGGTCCTACAATGAGCAGTTCTTC. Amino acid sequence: CASSVNREGSYNEQFF.